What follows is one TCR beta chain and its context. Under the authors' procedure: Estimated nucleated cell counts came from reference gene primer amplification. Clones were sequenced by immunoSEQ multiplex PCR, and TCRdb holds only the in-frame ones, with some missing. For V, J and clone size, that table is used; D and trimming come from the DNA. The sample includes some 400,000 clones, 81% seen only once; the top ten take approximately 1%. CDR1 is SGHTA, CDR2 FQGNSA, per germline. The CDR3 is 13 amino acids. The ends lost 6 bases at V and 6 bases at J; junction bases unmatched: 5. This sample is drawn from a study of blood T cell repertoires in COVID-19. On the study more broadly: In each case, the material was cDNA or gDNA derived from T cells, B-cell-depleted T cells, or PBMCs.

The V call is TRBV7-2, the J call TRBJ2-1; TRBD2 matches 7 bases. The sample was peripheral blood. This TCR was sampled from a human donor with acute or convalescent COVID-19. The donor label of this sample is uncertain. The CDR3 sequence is CASSQAGPNEQFF. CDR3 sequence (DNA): TGTGCCAGCAGTCAAGCGGGACCCAATGAGCAGTTCTTC.